These T cell receptor beta chains were read from a single sample in a study of T cells in localized non-small cell lung cancer. Generated by immunoSEQ multiplex PCR, the TCRdb table keeps only in-frame clones and is missing some. The sample gives over 30,000 clones, about nine tenths of which show up once; 17% is in the top ten. The sample here was peripheral blood mononuclear cells, taken before any cancer treatment. The receptors stem from a man between 35 and 75 years old with stage III lung adenocarcinoma. CDR3s include the opening cysteine and the closing phenylalanine or tryptophan. Each record gives: J gene, V gene, D gene, clone size, CDR3 protein, CDR3 DNA. The D gene is left open where the match is weak. A row's size may be missing; if present it is once, few, many or a size class.

J: TRBJ1-2; V: TRBV30; D: NA; size: few; CDR3: CAWSVISQYGYTF; DNA: TGTGCCTGGAGTGTAATCTCACAGTATGGCTACACCTTC
J: TRBJ2-2; V: TRBV4-2; D: NA; size: NA; CDR3: CASSQDRVEVTGELFF; DNA: TGTGCCAGCAGCCAAGACAGGGTGGAAGTCACCGGGGAGCTGTTTTTT
J: TRBJ2-3; V: TRBV5-4; D: NA; size: NA; CDR3: CASSIGDTQYF; DNA: TGTGCCAGCAGTATAGGAGATACGCAGTATTTT
J: TRBJ1-2; V: TRBV6-1; D: NA; size: NA; CDR3: CASRGPSNGYTF; DNA: TGTGCCAGCAGGGGCCCCTCAAATGGCTACACCTTC
J: TRBJ1-1; V: TRBV4-2; D: NA; size: NA; CDR3: CASSPMAGENTEAFF; DNA: TGTGCCAGCAGCCCAATGGCAGGGGAGAACACTGAAGCTTTCTTT
J: TRBJ2-7; V: TRBV21-1; D: NA; size: NA; CDR3: CASSKENPSGTTYEQYF; DNA: TGTGCCAGCAGCAAAGAGAACCCTAGCGGGACCACCTACGAGCAGTACTTC
J: TRBJ2-5; V: TRBV19; D: TRBD2; size: NA; CDR3: CASSIRLAGNQETQYF; DNA: TGTGCCAGTAGTATAAGACTAGCGGGGAACCAAGAGACCCAGTACTTC
J: TRBJ1-2; V: TRBV18; D: TRBD1; size: few; CDR3: CASSQTGTGDVGYTF; DNA: TGTGCCAGCTCACAAACCGGGACAGGGGATGTTGGCTACACCTTC
J: TRBJ1-6; V: TRBV25-1; D: TRBD1; size: NA; CDR3: CASSELGGTGASRSPLHF; DNA: TGTGCCAGCAGTGAATTGGGGGGAACAGGGGCCTCTCGGTCACCCCTCCACTTT
J: TRBJ2-3; V: TRBV27; D: NA; size: once; CDR3: CASSLWGARSRSTDTQYF; DNA: TGTGCCAGCAGTTTATGGGGGGCGCGCTCGAGAAGCACAGATACGCAGTATTTT
J: TRBJ2-7; V: TRBV7-2; D: NA; size: NA; CDR3: CASSTSGGRADEQYF; DNA: TGTGCCAGCAGCACGAGTGGGGGGCGAGCTGACGAGCAGTACTTC
J: TRBJ1-1; V: TRBV18; D: NA; size: NA; CDR3: CASSPGQGYTEAFF; DNA: TGTGCCAGCTCACCAGGGCAGGGTTACACTGAAGCTTTCTTT
J: TRBJ1-2; V: TRBV5-1; D: NA; size: NA; CDR3: CASSLILGDGYTF; DNA: TGCGCCAGCAGCTTGATACTGGGTGATGGCTACACCTTC
J: TRBJ2-7; V: TRBV28; D: NA; size: NA; CDR3: CASSHPTRREQYF; DNA: TGTGCCAGCAGCCACCCGACCCGGCGCGAGCAGTACTTC
J: TRBJ2-7; V: TRBV7-8; D: NA; size: NA; CDR3: CASSPRGDLGTSYEQYF; DNA: TGTGCCAGCAGCCCAAGGGGCGATCTCGGGACTTCCTACGAGCAGTACTTC
J: TRBJ2-7; V: TRBV7-8; D: NA; size: NA; CDR3: CASSPREGVHEQYF; DNA: TGTGCCAGCAGCCCTAGGGAGGGGGTCCACGAGCAGTACTTC
J: TRBJ2-2; V: TRBV19; D: TRBD1; size: NA; CDR3: CASSPLPGGGELFF; DNA: TGTGCCAGTAGCCCACTCCCAGGGGGTGGGGAGCTGTTTTTT
J: TRBJ1-6; V: TRBV19; D: NA; size: NA; CDR3: CASSIWTSYNSPLHF; DNA: TGTGCCAGTAGTATCTGGACTTCATATAATTCACCCCTCCACTTT
J: TRBJ2-5; V: TRBV9; D: TRBD1; size: NA; CDR3: CASSVGGQDQGTQYF; DNA: TGTGCCAGCAGCGTAGGGGGACAGGACCAAGGGACCCAGTACTTC
J: TRBJ2-1; V: TRBV4-1; D: NA; size: NA; CDR3: CASSHRGRGSSYNEQFF; DNA: TGCGCCAGCAGCCATCGGGGGCGGGGGAGCTCCTACAATGAGCAGTTCTTC
J: TRBJ1-6; V: TRBV7-9; D: NA; size: NA; CDR3: CASSFPGTNSPLHF; DNA: TGTGCCAGCAGCTTTCCGGGAACCAATTCACCCCTCCACTTT
J: TRBJ1-1; V: TRBV7-9; D: NA; size: NA; CDR3: CASSLVPGARRAEAFF; DNA: TGTGCCAGCAGCTTAGTCCCGGGGGCGCGCAGGGCTGAAGCTTTCTTT
J: TRBJ1-6; V: TRBV30; D: NA; size: NA; CDR3: CAWSLGGDSPLHF; DNA: TGTGCCTGGAGTTTGGGGGGAGATTCACCCCTCCACTTT
J: TRBJ2-5; V: TRBV7-9; D: NA; size: NA; CDR3: CASSSGYQTQYF; DNA: TGTGCCAGCAGCTCCGGTTACCAGACCCAGTACTTC
J: TRBJ1-1; V: TRBV27; D: NA; size: NA; CDR3: CASRWTVNTEAFF; DNA: TGTGCCAGCAGATGGACAGTGAACACTGAAGCTTTCTTT
J: TRBJ1-5; V: TRBV21-1; D: NA; size: NA; CDR3: CASRGGRPAALYQPQHF; DNA: TGTGCCAGCAGAGGTGGCCGGCCCGCGGCACTTTATCAGCCCCAGCATTTT
J: TRBJ2-3; V: TRBV6-5; D: TRBD2; size: NA; CDR3: CASRGLAGGTDTQYF; DNA: TGTGCCAGCAGAGGGCTAGCGGGGGGCACAGATACGCAGTATTTT
J: TRBJ1-2; V: TRBV11-2; D: TRBD1; size: NA; CDR3: CASSLEDRGRPLGFYGYTF; DNA: TGTGCCAGCAGCTTAGAGGACAGGGGGCGACCCCTGGGCTTCTATGGCTACACCTTC
J: TRBJ2-5; V: TRBV6-6; D: NA; size: NA; CDR3: CASSYSIRTQYF; DNA: TGTGCCAGCAGTTACTCGATCAGGACCCAGTACTTC
J: TRBJ1-3; V: TRBV4-2; D: NA; size: NA; CDR3: CASSQGGRLSSGNTIYF; DNA: TGTGCCAGCAGCCAAGGAGGTCGATTGAGCTCTGGAAACACCATATATTTT
J: TRBJ2-5; V: TRBV18; D: NA; size: NA; CDR3: CASSHYQETQYF; DNA: TGTGCCAGCTCACACTACCAAGAGACCCAGTACTTC
J: TRBJ2-3; V: TRBV28; D: NA; size: NA; CDR3: CASSLSSGDTQYF; DNA: TGTGCCAGCAGTTTATCGAGCGGAGATACGCAGTATTTT
J: TRBJ1-6; V: TRBV11-3; D: NA; size: NA; CDR3: CASSFRSGPLHF; DNA: TGTGCCAGCAGCTTTCGATCAGGTCCTCTCCACTTT
J: TRBJ1-6; V: TRBV18; D: NA; size: NA; CDR3: CASSPEGLNSPLHF; DNA: TGTGCCAGCTCACCTGAGGGGTTGAATTCACCCCTCCACTTT
J: TRBJ1-5; V: TRBV7-9; D: TRBD1; size: NA; CDR3: CASSSWLGQGGNQPQHF; DNA: TGTGCCAGCAGCTCATGGCTGGGACAGGGTGGCAATCAGCCCCAGCATTTT
J: TRBJ1-1; V: TRBV18; D: NA; size: once; CDR3: CASSPRAGLMNTEAFF; DNA: TGTGCCAGCTCACCTCGAGCAGGGCTCATGAACACTGAAGCTTTCTTT
J: TRBJ1-3; V: TRBV6-6; D: NA; size: NA; CDR3: CATEWGASGNTIYF; DNA: TGTGCCACCGAGTGGGGGGCCTCTGGAAACACCATATATTTT
J: TRBJ1-5; V: TRBV10-3; D: NA; size: NA; CDR3: CAIAGNGQPQHF; DNA: TGTGCCATCGCGGGGAATGGTCAGCCCCAGCATTTT
J: TRBJ2-7; V: TRBV19; D: TRBD1; size: NA; CDR3: CASSSGPGTDFYEQYF; DNA: TGTGCCAGTAGTTCAGGCCCCGGGACAGACTTCTACGAGCAGTACTTC
J: TRBJ2-7; V: TRBV19; D: TRBD2; size: NA; CDR3: CASRHTSGGFEQYF; DNA: TGTGCCAGTAGACACACTAGCGGGGGTTTCGAGCAGTACTTC
J: TRBJ1-2; V: TRBV2; D: NA; size: NA; CDR3: CASSAEFVGGYGYTF; DNA: TGTGCCAGCAGTGCCGAGTTCGTCGGTGGGTATGGCTACACCTTC
J: TRBJ1-1; V: TRBV7-3; D: NA; size: NA; CDR3: CASSRDSKTEAFF; DNA: TGTGCCAGCAGCCGCGACAGTAAGACTGAAGCTTTCTTT
J: TRBJ2-1; V: TRBV15; D: TRBD2; size: NA; CDR3: CATSRVAGEGNEQFF; DNA: TGTGCCACCAGCAGAGTCGCTGGGGAGGGTAATGAGCAGTTCTTC
J: TRBJ2-7; V: TRBV5-1; D: NA; size: NA; CDR3: CASSGQGYEQYF; DNA: TGCGCCAGCAGCGGGCAGGGATACGAGCAGTACTTC
J: TRBJ2-7; V: TRBV19; D: TRBD1; size: NA; CDR3: CASSRQGVSSYEQYF; DNA: TGTGCCAGTAGCCGACAGGGTGTCAGCTCCTACGAGCAGTACTTC
J: TRBJ2-5; V: TRBV19; D: TRBD2; size: NA; CDR3: CASSILAGGASETQYF; DNA: TGTGCCAGTAGTATTCTGGCGGGGGGCGCCTCAGAGACCCAGTACTTC
J: TRBJ1-1; V: TRBV6-6; D: NA; size: NA; CDR3: CASSYSGRQNTEAFF; DNA: TGTGCCAGCAGTTACTCAGGCAGACAGAACACTGAAGCTTTCTTT
J: TRBJ2-7; V: TRBV9; D: TRBD1; size: NA; CDR3: CASSVGQGDYEQYF; DNA: TGTGCCAGCAGCGTAGGACAGGGCGACTACGAGCAGTACTTC
J: TRBJ2-3; V: TRBV30; D: TRBD1; size: NA; CDR3: CAWSRGTAGTDTQYF; DNA: TGTGCCTGGAGTAGAGGGACAGCCGGCACAGATACGCAGTATTTT
J: TRBJ1-1; V: TRBV11-3; D: TRBD1; size: NA; CDR3: CASSPGQGANEAFF; DNA: TGTGCCAGCAGCCCAGGACAGGGGGCTAATGAAGCTTTCTTT
J: TRBJ2-7; V: TRBV7-9; D: TRBD1; size: once; CDR3: CASSAPLNTGTGAYEQYF; DNA: TGTGCCAGCAGCGCCCCTTTGAATACCGGGACAGGGGCCTACGAGCAGTACTTC
J: TRBJ1-2; V: TRBV7-8; D: NA; size: once; CDR3: CASSLQNLNYGYTF; DNA: TGTGCCAGCAGCCTACAGAACCTTAACTATGGCTACACCTTC
J: TRBJ2-5; V: TRBV9; D: NA; size: NA; CDR3: CASSHLSQGQETQYF; DNA: TGTGCCAGCAGCCACCTCTCCCAGGGACAAGAGACCCAGTACTTC
J: TRBJ2-7; V: TRBV2; D: TRBD2; size: NA; CDR3: CASLSGGPEQYF; DNA: TGTGCCAGCCTGAGCGGGGGGCCCGAGCAGTACTTC
J: TRBJ1-5; V: TRBV6-1; D: NA; size: NA; CDR3: CASSEGATQPQHF; DNA: TGTGCCAGCAGTGAAGGAGCCACTCAGCCCCAGCATTTT
J: TRBJ1-2; V: TRBV19; D: NA; size: medium-sized; CDR3: CAVHRVNGGYTF; DNA: TGTGCCGTACACAGGGTTAACGGTGGCTACACCTTC
J: TRBJ1-6; V: TRBV28; D: NA; size: medium-sized; CDR3: CASSSGRRYYNSPLHF; DNA: TGTGCCAGCAGTTCGGGCAGGCGATACTATAATTCACCCCTCCACTTT
J: TRBJ1-5; V: TRBV6-5; D: TRBD1; size: NA; CDR3: CASRQDRGGHQPQHF; DNA: TGTGCCAGCAGACAGGACAGGGGGGGGCATCAGCCCCAGCATTTT